This T cell receptor (beta chain) was sequenced in a study of beta chain features in type 1 diabetes. Notes on the study in general: Whether TCRB rearrangement is influenced by HLA type went unresolved here.

TCRB transcripts that were expressed got sequenced, as all of the isolated RNA had been reverse transcribed. Using immunoSEQ multiplex PCR, the repertoire was profiled, and TCRdb retains in-frame clones only, with some absent. Among hundreds of thousands of clones listed, about a sixth were seen once. The CDR3 length is 15 residues. Germline V gene data show CDR1 as SEHNR and CDR2 as FQNEAQ (reference sequence). The trim removed 5 bases at V and 1 base at J, leaving 2 bases unmatched. A few counts support this clone. Its antigen is unknown. Sequencing was carried out using naive CD4+ T cells from blood. The V gene is TRBV7-9, the J gene TRBJ2-2; 9 bases match TRBD1. The sequence was obtained from a man aged 18 to 30 in good health. The CDR3 nucleotides read TGTGCCAGCAGCCCGGACAGGGGGAACACCGGGGAGCTGTTTTTT. This sequence encodes CASSPDRGNTGELFF.